This TCR beta chain was observed in a study of T cell repertoires in cytomegalovirus infection. The CDR3 covers 15 residues. The V end was cut by 0 bases, the J end by 5 bases, with 15 bases between. Looked up from germline, CDR1 is SGDLS and CDR2 is YYNGEE. TCRdb re-derived calls from the reads in MiXCR, one entry per CDR3 protein. The sample lists 500,000 to 600,000 distinct CDR3 sequences, approximately 16% occurring once. This clonotype was sampled from a human donor in good health (CMV status not recorded). Some clones in this sample may be carry-over from other donors' samples. Sequencing used CD8+ T cells from PBMCs. The chain recombines TRBV9 with TRBJ2-7; D is possibly TRBD2 (5 bases). Here the CDR3 reads CASSVAGRSQNEQYF. CDR3 sequence (DNA): TGTGCCAGCAGCGTAGCGGGAAGATCTCAAAACGAGCAGTACTTC.